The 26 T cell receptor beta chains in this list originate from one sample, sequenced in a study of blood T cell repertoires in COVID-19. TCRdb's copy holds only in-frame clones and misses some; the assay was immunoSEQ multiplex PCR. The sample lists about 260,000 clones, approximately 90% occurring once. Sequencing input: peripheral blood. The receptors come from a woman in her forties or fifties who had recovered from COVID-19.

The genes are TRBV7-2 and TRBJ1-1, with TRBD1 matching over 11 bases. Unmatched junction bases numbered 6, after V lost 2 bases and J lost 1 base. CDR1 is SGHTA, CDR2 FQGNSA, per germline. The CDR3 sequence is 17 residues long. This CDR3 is CASSLTAGQGANTEAFF. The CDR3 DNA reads TGTGCCAGCAGCTTAACCGCCGGACAGGGGGCGAACACTGAAGCTTTCTTT.

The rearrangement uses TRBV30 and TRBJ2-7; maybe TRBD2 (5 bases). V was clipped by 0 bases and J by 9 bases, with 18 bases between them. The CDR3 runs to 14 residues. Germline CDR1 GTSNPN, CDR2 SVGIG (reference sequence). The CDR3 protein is CAWSVEGLGLGQYF. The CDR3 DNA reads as TGTGCCTGGAGTGTAGAGGGCTTGGGTCTCGGGCAGTACTTC.

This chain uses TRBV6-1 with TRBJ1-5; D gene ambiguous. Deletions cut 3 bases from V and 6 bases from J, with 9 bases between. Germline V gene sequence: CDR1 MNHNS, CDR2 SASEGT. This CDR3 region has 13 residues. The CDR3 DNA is TGTGCCAGCAGTGATCGAGGATTTCAGCCCCAGCATTTT. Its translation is CASSDRGFQPQHF.

The CDR3 here is CASTFGTSRPGELFF. CDR3 coding DNA: TGTGCCAGCACCTTTGGGACTAGCCGACCCGGGGAGCTGTTTTTT. V and J are TRBV7-2 and TRBJ2-2; 9 bases fit TRBD2. This CDR3 is built from 15 residues. V gave up 7 bases and J gave up 6 bases; unmatched junction bases: 9. Per germline, CDR1 SGHTA and CDR2 FQGNSA.

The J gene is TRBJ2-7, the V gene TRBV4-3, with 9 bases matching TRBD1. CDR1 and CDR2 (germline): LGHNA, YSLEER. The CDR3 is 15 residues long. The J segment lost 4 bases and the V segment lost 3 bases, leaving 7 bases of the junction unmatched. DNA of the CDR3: TGCGCCAGCAGCCACCTAGCGACAGGGGGTTACGAGCAGTACTTC. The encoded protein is CASSHLATGGYEQYF.

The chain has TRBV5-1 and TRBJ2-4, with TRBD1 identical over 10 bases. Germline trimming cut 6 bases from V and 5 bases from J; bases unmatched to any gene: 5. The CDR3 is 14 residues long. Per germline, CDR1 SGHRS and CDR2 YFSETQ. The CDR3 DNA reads TGCGCCAGCACCAGACAGGGGGCGGAAAACATTCAGTACTTC. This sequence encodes CASTRQGAENIQYF.

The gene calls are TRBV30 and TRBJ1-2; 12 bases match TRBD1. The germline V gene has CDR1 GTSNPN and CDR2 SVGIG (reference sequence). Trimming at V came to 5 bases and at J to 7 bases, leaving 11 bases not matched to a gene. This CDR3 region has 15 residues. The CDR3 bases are TGTGCCTGGGATTTACCGGGACAGGGGGCGACTGGCTACACCTTC. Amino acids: CAWDLPGQGATGYTF.

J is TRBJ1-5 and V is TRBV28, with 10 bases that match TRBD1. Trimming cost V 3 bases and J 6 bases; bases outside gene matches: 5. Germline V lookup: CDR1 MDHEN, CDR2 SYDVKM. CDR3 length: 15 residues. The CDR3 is CASSFSGTGVQPQHF. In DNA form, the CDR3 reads TGTGCCAGCAGTTTCTCCGGGACAGGGGTTCAGCCCCAGCATTTT.

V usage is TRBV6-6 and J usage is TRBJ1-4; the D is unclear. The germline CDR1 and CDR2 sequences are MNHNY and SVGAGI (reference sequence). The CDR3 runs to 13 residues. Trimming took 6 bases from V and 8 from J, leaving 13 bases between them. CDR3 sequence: CASSTAGGEKLFF. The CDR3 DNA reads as TGTGCCAGCAGCACGGCGGGTGGGGAAAAACTGTTTTTT.

The chain's CDR3 is CASSVFASTGGYTF. The DNA of the CDR3 is TGTGCCAGCAGCGTATTTGCCTCCACGGGGGGCTACACCTTC. The gene calls are TRBV9 and TRBJ1-2; D remains unclear. There are 14 residues in the CDR3. Trimming shortened V by 1 base and J by 8 bases, and 15 bases separated the two germline ends. Germline CDR1 and CDR2: SGDLS and YYNGEE.

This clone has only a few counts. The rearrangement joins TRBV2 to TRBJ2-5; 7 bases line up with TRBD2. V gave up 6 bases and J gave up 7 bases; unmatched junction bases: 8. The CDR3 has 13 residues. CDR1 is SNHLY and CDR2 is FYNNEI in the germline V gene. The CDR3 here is CASRAGPRGTQYF. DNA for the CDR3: TGTGCCAGCAGAGCGGGACCTCGGGGGACCCAGTACTTC.

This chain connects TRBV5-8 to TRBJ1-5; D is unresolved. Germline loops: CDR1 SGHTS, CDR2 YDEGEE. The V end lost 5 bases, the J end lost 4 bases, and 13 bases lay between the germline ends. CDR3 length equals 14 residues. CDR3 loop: CASSSRLMNQPQHF. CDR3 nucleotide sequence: TGTGCCAGCAGTTCCCGACTAATGAATCAGCCCCAGCATTTT. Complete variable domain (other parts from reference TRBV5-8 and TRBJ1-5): EAGVTQSPTHLIKTRGQQATLRCSPISGHTSVYWYQQALGLGLQFLLWYDEGEERNRGNFPPRFSGRQFPNYSSELNVNALELEDSALYLCASSSRLMNQPQHFGDGTRLSIL.

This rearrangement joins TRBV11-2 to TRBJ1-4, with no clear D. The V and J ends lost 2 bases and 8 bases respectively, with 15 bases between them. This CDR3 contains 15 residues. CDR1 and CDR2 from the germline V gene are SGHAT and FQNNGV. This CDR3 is CASSLFGQLREKLFF. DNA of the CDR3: TGTGCCAGCAGCTTATTTGGCCAGTTGAGGGAAAAACTGTTTTTT.

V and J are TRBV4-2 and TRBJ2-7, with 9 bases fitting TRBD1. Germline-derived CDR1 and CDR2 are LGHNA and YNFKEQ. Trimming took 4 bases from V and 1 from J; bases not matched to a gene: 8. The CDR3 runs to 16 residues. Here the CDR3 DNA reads TGTGCCAGCAGCCGCCTCCCCGGGACAGGGTCCTACGAGCAGTACTTC. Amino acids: CASSRLPGTGSYEQYF.

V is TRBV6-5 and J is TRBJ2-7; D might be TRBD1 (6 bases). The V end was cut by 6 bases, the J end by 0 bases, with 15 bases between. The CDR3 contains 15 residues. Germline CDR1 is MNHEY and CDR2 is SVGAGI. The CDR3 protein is CASRAGQSFSYEQYF. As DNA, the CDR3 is TGTGCCAGCAGGGCCGGACAGAGTTTCTCCTACGAGCAGTACTTC.

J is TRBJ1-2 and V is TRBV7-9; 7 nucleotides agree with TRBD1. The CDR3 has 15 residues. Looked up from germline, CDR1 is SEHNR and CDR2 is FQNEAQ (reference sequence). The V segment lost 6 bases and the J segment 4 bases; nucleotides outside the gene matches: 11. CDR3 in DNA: TGTGCCAGCAGGAACCACAGGGGCTGGAGCTATGGCTACACCTTC. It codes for CASRNHRGWSYGYTF.

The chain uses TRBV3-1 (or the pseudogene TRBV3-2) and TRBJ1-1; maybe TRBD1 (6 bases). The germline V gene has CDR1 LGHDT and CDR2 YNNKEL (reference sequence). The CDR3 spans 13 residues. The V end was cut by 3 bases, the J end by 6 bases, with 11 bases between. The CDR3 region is CASSHEGGAEAFF. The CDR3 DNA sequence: TGTGCCAGCAGCCACGAGGGGGGGGCTGAAGCTTTCTTT.

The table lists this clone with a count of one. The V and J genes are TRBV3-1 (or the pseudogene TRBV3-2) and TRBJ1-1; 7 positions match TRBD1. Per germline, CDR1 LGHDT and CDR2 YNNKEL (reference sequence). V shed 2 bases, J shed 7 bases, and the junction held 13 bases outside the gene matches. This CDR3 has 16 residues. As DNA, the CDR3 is TGTGCCAGCAGCCAACCCGTGACAGGGAAAGGAGGTGAAGCTTTCTTT. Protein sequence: CASSQPVTGKGGEAFF.

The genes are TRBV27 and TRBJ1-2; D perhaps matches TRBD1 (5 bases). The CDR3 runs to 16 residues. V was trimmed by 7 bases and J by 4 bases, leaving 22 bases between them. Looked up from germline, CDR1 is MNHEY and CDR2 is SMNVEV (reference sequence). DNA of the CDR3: TGTGCCAGCACAACCACCTTTGACAGACCCCTCTATGGCTACACCTTC. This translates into CASTTTFDRPLYGYTF.

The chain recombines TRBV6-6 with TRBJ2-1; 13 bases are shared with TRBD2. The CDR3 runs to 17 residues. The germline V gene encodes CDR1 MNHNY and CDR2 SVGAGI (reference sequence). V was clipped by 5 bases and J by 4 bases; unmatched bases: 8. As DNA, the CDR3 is TGTGCCAGCAGTCCCCTAGGACTAGCGGGAGTATACAATGAGCAGTTCTTC. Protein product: CASSPLGLAGVYNEQFF.

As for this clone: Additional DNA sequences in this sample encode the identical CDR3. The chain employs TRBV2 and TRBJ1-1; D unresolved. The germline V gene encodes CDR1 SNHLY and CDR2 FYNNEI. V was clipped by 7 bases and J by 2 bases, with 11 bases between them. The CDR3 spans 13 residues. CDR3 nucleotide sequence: TGTGCCAGCACTAACAGACCAAACACTGAAGCTTTCTTT. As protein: CASTNRPNTEAFF.

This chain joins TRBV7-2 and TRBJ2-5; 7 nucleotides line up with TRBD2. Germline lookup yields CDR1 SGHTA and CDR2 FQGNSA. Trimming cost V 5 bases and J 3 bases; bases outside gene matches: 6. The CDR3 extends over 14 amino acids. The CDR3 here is CASSVQAGEETQYF. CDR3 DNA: TGTGCCAGCAGCGTACAGGCGGGAGAAGAGACCCAGTACTTC.

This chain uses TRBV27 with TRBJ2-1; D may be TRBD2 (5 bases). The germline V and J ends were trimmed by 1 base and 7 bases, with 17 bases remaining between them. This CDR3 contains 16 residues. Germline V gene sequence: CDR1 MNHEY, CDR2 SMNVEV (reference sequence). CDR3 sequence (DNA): TGTGCCAGCAGTTTATTATGGACTGCGGTTGAGAATGAGCAGTTCTTC. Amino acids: CASSLLWTAVENEQFF.

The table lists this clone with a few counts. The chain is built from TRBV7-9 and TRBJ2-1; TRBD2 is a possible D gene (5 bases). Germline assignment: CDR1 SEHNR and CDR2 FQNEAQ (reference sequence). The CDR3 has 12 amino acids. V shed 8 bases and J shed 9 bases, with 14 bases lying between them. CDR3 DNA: TGTGCCAGCCGCCGAGGGAAAGCTGAGCAGTTCTTC. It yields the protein CASRRGKAEQFF. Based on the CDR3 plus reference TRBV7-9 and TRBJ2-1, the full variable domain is DTGVSQNPRHKITKRGQNVTFRCDPISEHNRLYWYRQTLGQGPEFLTYFQNEAQLEKSRLLSDRFSAERPKGSFSTLEIQRTEQGDSAMYLCASRRGKAEQFFGPGTRLTVL.

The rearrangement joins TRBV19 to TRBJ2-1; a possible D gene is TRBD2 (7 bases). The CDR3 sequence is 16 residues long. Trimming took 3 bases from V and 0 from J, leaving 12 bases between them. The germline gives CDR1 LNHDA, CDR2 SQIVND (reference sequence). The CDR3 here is CASSMRGGLSYNEQFF. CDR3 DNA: TGTGCCAGTAGTATGAGGGGGGGGCTCTCCTACAATGAGCAGTTCTTC.

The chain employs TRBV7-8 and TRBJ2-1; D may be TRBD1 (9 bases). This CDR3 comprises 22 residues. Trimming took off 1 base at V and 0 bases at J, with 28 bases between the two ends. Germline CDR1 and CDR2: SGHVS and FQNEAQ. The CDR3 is CASSLGTGAPAGALSSYNEQFF. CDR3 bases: TGTGCCAGCAGCTTAGGGACAGGGGCTCCAGCGGGGGCCCTGAGCTCCTACAATGAGCAGTTCTTC.